This TCR beta chain was sequenced in a study of T cell responses to AZD1222 COVID-19 vaccine. Study-level findings and limits: All repertoire sampling was performed exclusively after the peak T cell response.

Second-dose schedules of about 4 or about 12 weeks were combined. With respect to this clone: Its specificity is unknown.

Deletions cut 7 bases from V and 2 bases from J, with 11 bases between. Looked up from germline, CDR1 is MNHEY and CDR2 is SVGAGI. The CDR3 has 14 amino acids. Profiling relied on immunoSEQ multiplex PCR, and the TCRdb table lists in-frame clones only, not all of them. The sample records 160,000 or so clones, more than 85% being singletons. Specimen: peripheral blood, collected 28 days after the second AZD1222 dose. The sequence came from an adult who received the AZD1222 COVID-19 vaccine. This sequence joins TRBV6-5 and TRBJ2-2; D unresolved. CDR3 in amino acids: CASTSVRNTGELFF. CDR3 DNA: TGTGCCAGCACCTCAGTCCGAAACACCGGGGAGCTGTTTTTT.